This passage covers 14 T cell receptor beta chains from one sample sequenced in a study of T cell repertoires in cytomegalovirus infection. TCRdb itself ran the reads through MiXCR, one entry per CDR3 protein. This table holds approximately 500,000 distinct CDR3 sequences, 15% to 20% found once. Source material: CD8+ T cells from PBMCs. Source of these receptors: a human donor in good health (CMV status not recorded). Some clones in this sample may be carry-over from other donors' samples.

This clonotype appeared many times. This chain uses TRBV7-9 with TRBJ1-2; 7 positions match TRBD1. The CDR3 consists of 15 residues. Germline lookup yields CDR1 SEHNR and CDR2 FQNEAQ (reference sequence). Trimming cost V 5 bases and J 8 bases; bases outside gene matches: 14. This CDR3 is CASSPGGPTGSGYTF. Here the CDR3 DNA reads TGTGCCAGCAGCCCGGGGGGTCCGACAGGGAGCGGCTACACCTTC.

This clonotype was counted only a few times. The genes are TRBV30 and TRBJ1-6; D remains unclear. With 1 base removed from V and 4 bases from J, the gap between germline ends came to 5 bases. The CDR3 has 13 residues. The germline gives CDR1 GTSNPN, CDR2 SVGIG (reference sequence). The CDR3, as DNA: TGTGCCTGGAGTGAAGTATATAATTCACCCCTCCACTTT. It translates to CAWSEVYNSPLHF. Looking up the rest from reference TRBV30 and TRBJ1-6 gives the full variable domain: SQTIHQWPATLVQPVGSPLSLECTVEGTSNPNLYWYRQAAGRGLQLLFYSVGIGQISSEVPQNLSASRPQDRQFILSSKKLLLSDSGFYLCAWSEVYNSPLHFGNGTRLTVT.

This clonotype was counted at least ten times. The V call is TRBV6-2 or TRBV6-3, the J call TRBJ2-7; D not resolved. The CDR3 consists of 12 residues. Germline CDR1 is MNHEY and CDR2 is SVGEGT. Between the trimmed V and J ends, which lost 2 bases and 4 bases, there was a span of 6 bases. The CDR3 protein is CASSYTGYEQYF. The DNA for the CDR3 is TGTGCCAGCAGTTACACGGGTTACGAGCAGTACTTC.

At least ten counts were recorded for this clonotype. The chain carries TRBV7-8 and TRBJ2-1; D might be TRBD1 (6 bases). Germline assignment: CDR1 SGHVS and CDR2 FQNEAQ. The CDR3 consists of 14 residues. V lost 8 bases and J 7 bases, leaving 18 bases between the germline ends. The CDR3 sequence is CASGQPYTINEQFF. CDR3 bases: TGTGCCAGCGGACAGCCATACACGATTAATGAGCAGTTCTTC.

This clonotype was seen only a few times. This rearrangement joins TRBV29-1 to TRBJ1-2; D is possibly TRBD1 (5 bases). The CDR3 loop spans 15 amino acids. Trimming removed 4 bases at V and 5 bases at J, with 20 bases between. Per germline, CDR1 SQVTM and CDR2 ANQGSEA. The CDR3 spells CSVGGNQGFGYGYTF. The CDR3 DNA is TGCAGCGTTGGTGGAAACCAGGGATTTGGGTATGGCTACACCTTC.

There are many counts of this clonotype. The rearrangement links TRBV7-6 to TRBJ2-2; D may be TRBD2 (6 bases). There are 15 residues in the CDR3. From germline, CDR1 is SGHVS and CDR2 FNYEAQ. The V gene lost 5 bases and the J gene lost 2 bases, with 12 bases spanning the gap. CDR3 DNA sequence: TGTGCCAGCAGCCCTATTAGCGGAAACACCGGGGAGCTGTTTTTT. This translates into CASSPISGNTGELFF.

This clonotype was picked up many times. The V and J genes are TRBV7-3 and TRBJ1-5; possibly TRBD1 for D (6 bases). Germline CDR1 is SGHTA and CDR2 is FQGTGA. The CDR3 is 15 residues long. Trimming left V 5 bases short and J 1 base short, with 12 bases between. CDR3 sequence: CASSRGRGSNQPQHF. Written as DNA, the CDR3 is TGTGCCAGCAGCCGGGGGCGCGGGAGCAATCAGCCCCAGCATTTT.

The sample holds a few counts of this clonotype. V gene TRBV2 combines with J gene TRBJ1-3; TRBD1 matches 9 bases. CDR3 length: 12 residues. V dropped 9 bases and J dropped 6; count of bases not matched to a gene: 3. Germline V gene lookup returns CDR1 SNHLY and CDR2 FYNNEI. This CDR3 is CARGTGLNTIYF. DNA for the CDR3: TGTGCCAGGGGGACAGGGTTAAACACCATATATTTT. The full variable domain, completed using reference TRBV2 and TRBJ1-3, is EPEVTQTPSHQVTQMGQEVILRCVPISNHLYFYWYRQILGQKVEFLVSFYNNEISEKSEIFDDQFSVERPDGSNFTLKIRSTKLEDSAMYFCARGTGLNTIYFGEGSWLTVV.

To note about this clonotype: A much larger clone is a single base away; this may be a read error. The chain links TRBV7-6 to TRBJ1-6; 11 bases match TRBD1. Germline-derived CDR1 and CDR2 are SGHVS and FNYEAQ. The CDR3 loop spans 13 amino acids. CDR3 nucleotides: TGTACCAGCAGCGAGGGACAGGGGGATCCCCTCCACTTT. It translates to CTSSEGQGDPLHF.

This clonotype was recorded a few times. V gene TRBV28 combines with J gene TRBJ2-3; TRBD2 aligns across 8 bases. This CDR3 contains 15 residues. Germline-derived CDR1 and CDR2 are MDHEN and SYDVKM. The trim removed 3 bases at V and 5 bases at J, leaving 7 bases unmatched. The DNA of the CDR3 is TGTGCCAGCAGTTTTTGGCTAGCGGGCCAAGATACGCAGTATTTT. Protein product: CASSFWLAGQDTQYF.

This clonotype was counted a few times. V is TRBV4-2 and J is TRBJ2-3; unclear D gene. V lost 2 bases to trimming and J lost 0 bases, with 9 bases between them. Germline V lookup: CDR1 LGHNA, CDR2 YNFKEQ. The CDR3 is made up of 15 amino acids. The CDR3 loop is CASSQTQGSTDTQYF. The CDR3 coding sequence is TGTGCCAGCAGCCAAACCCAAGGGAGCACAGATACGCAGTATTTT.

This clonotype has only a few counts. The genes are TRBV6-2 or TRBV6-3 and TRBJ1-1; the D gene is possibly TRBD1 (6 bases). Germline lookup yields CDR1 MNHEY and CDR2 SVGEGT. The length of the CDR3 is 14 residues. Deletions cut 4 bases from V and 4 bases from J, with 13 bases between. CDR3 in amino acids: CASSFRGTGTEAFF. The DNA for the CDR3 is TGTGCCAGCAGTTTCAGGGGAACGGGCACTGAAGCTTTCTTT.

This clonotype was counted only a few times. This chain connects TRBV25-1 to TRBJ1-2, with D possibly TRBD1 on 6 matching bases. The V end was cut by 4 bases, the J end by 3 bases, with 18 bases between. CDR1 is MGHDK, CDR2 SYGVNS, per germline. The CDR3 loop spans 16 amino acids. This CDR3 reads CASSGVTGKRYYGYTF. The CDR3 DNA reads as TGTGCCAGCAGTGGAGTAACAGGGAAAAGGTACTATGGCTACACCTTC.

This clonotype came up a few times. This rearrangement joins TRBV5-1 to TRBJ1-2; D unresolved. Deletions cut 0 bases from V and 4 bases from J, with 19 bases between. The germline V gene encodes CDR1 SGHRS and CDR2 YFSETQ. The CDR3 consists of 17 residues. CDR3 amino acids: CASSLEAPRIKGYGYTF. The CDR3 DNA sequence: TGCGCCAGCAGCTTGGAGGCCCCCAGGATAAAGGGCTATGGCTACACCTTC.